This note documents a single TCR beta chain sequence. Its antigen is unidentified. In germline, CDR1 is SGHRS, CDR2 YFSETQ. The CDR3 extends over 15 amino acids. J was trimmed by 6 bases and V by 4 bases; bases with no gene match: 8. These data come from a study of cytomegalovirus exposure and HLA in healthy donors. Study conclusions and caveats: Later analysis identified a missense DCLRE1C variant that was linked to TCR beta V- and J-gene trimming. The sole available immune exposure information was CMV serostatus. TCR beta chains numbering some 160 were designated cytomegalovirus-associated.

The primer mix had 60 Vbeta and 13 Jbeta primers. This table comes from immunoSEQ multiplex PCR, and its TCRdb copy is limited to in-frame clones, with some not included. The sample consists of approximately 95,000 clones, nearly 80% of them appearing once. The TCR was taken from a woman between 40 and 50 years old in good health and CMV-seropositive. V and J are TRBV5-1 and TRBJ2-1; 9 positions match TRBD2. Material for sequencing was PBMCs. The CDR3 region has the DNA TGCGCCAGCAGCGAGACTGGACTAGCGAGCAATGAGCAGTTCTTC. Protein product: CASSETGLASNEQFF.